This passage covers 9 T cell receptor beta chains from one sample sequenced in a study of T-cell memory formation after mild COVID-19. TCRdb independently ran MiXCR on the 5' RACE reads; one entry per CDR3 protein. The data hold 150,000 or so distinct CDR3 sequences, with about 14% observed a single time. The sample was PBMCs or a T cell subset sorted from them (not recorded which). The receptors come from an adult woman who had mild COVID-19 (a few samples of this study predate the infection). Cell type and time point are not known.

The rearrangement joins TRBV9 to TRBJ2-2, with unresolved D. V lost 3 bases and J lost 7, with 19 bases in between. The CDR3 contains 16 residues. The germline V gene encodes CDR1 SGDLS and CDR2 YYNGEE. DNA for the CDR3: TGTGCCAGCAGCGCGCCGGGCCTCGGGCCCGGCGGGGAGCTGTTTTTT. It is translated as CASSAPGLGPGGELFF.

This clonotype was picked up a small number of times. The V and J genes are TRBV20-1 and TRBJ2-1; either TRBD1 or TRBD2 may supply D (5 bases each). The V and J ends lost 0 bases and 0 bases respectively, with 12 bases between them. The CDR3 contains 16 residues. CDR1 is DFQATT, CDR2 SNEGSKA, per germline (reference sequence). In nucleotides, the CDR3 is TGCAGTGCTAGAGATTGGGGACCTCACTCCTACAATGAGCAGTTCTTC. It codes for CSARDWGPHSYNEQFF.

This clonotype was seen more than once but under ten times. The chain combines TRBV9 with TRBJ2-3, with D tentatively TRBD2 (6 bases). Trimming took 4 bases from V and 2 from J, leaving 14 bases between them. Germline values: CDR1 SGDLS, CDR2 YYNGEE. This CDR3 spans 15 amino acids. The CDR3 bases are TGTGCCAGCAGCATGGGACTTTGGGACACAGATACGCAGTATTTT. Its protein product is CASSMGLWDTDTQYF.

The chain uses TRBV20-1 and TRBJ1-1; D may be TRBD1 (6 bases). The CDR3 is 12 residues long. CDR1 and CDR2 from the germline V gene are DFQATT and SNEGSKA (reference sequence). V was cut by 6 bases and J by 1 base, with 9 bases left in between. The DNA for the CDR3 is TGCAGTGCCCGACAGGCGAACACTGAAGCTTTCTTT. Protein sequence: CSARQANTEAFF.

V and J are TRBV5-4 and TRBJ2-1; 7 nucleotides match TRBD2. V trimming: 7 bases; J trimming: 0 bases; junction bases outside the gene matches: 10. Per germline, CDR1 SGHNT and CDR2 YYREEE (reference sequence). The length of the CDR3 is 16 residues. The DNA for the CDR3 is TGTGCCAGCCCGGCCCCAGCGGGGAGCTCCTACAATGAGCAGTTCTTC. Translation: CASPAPAGSSYNEQFF.

This clonotype has just a few counts. The V gene is TRBV19, the J gene TRBJ2-5; 11 nucleotides match TRBD2. Germline loops: CDR1 LNHDA, CDR2 SQIVND (reference sequence). The CDR3 is 14 residues long. V was pared by 9 bases and J by 4 bases, with 7 bases of the junction left unmatched. CDR3 amino acids: CASISGRAGETQYF. The CDR3 DNA is TGTGCCAGCATTAGCGGGAGGGCCGGAGAGACCCAGTACTTC. Combining the CDR3 with reference TRBV19 and TRBJ2-5 gives the whole variable domain DGGITQSPKYLFRKEGQNVTLSCEQNLNHDAMYWYRQDPGQGLRLIYYSQIVNDFQKGDIAEGYSVSREKKESFPLTVTSAQKNPTAFYLCASISGRAGETQYFGPGTRLLVL.

This clonotype has just a few counts. The rearrangement joins TRBV20-1 to TRBJ2-7; D not certain. Germline loops: CDR1 DFQATT, CDR2 SNEGSKA (reference sequence). Trimming cost V 6 bases and J 5 bases, with 8 bases left between them. The CDR3 consists of 10 residues. In DNA, the CDR3 is TGCAGTGCGCATTTCCACGAGCAGTACTTC. Amino acid sequence: CSAHFHEQYF.

This clonotype was detected a few times. V usage is TRBV6-5 and J usage is TRBJ2-5; no reliable D call. The CDR3 consists of 13 residues. Germline values: CDR1 MNHEY, CDR2 SVGAGI. The V and J ends lost 0 bases and 7 bases respectively, with 9 bases between them. CDR3 in amino acids: CASSYSDGVTQYF. In DNA form, the CDR3 reads TGTGCCAGCAGTTACTCTGATGGGGTGACCCAGTACTTC.

V gene TRBV6-6 combines with J gene TRBJ2-1, with 7 positions matching TRBD2. Losses at the gene ends were 2 bases for V and 2 bases for J; bases not matched to a gene: 12. The CDR3 is 18 amino acids. In germline, CDR1 is MNHNY, CDR2 SVGAGI (reference sequence). The DNA for the CDR3 is TGTGCCAGCAGTTACGGCGCGGGGGATCATACAACCTACAATGAGCAGTTCTTC. Residues: CASSYGAGDHTTYNEQFF.